This is a list of T cell receptor beta chains from one sample in a study of shared clonotypes between healthy human individuals. The assay was immunoSEQ multiplex PCR, and TCRdb's table has in-frame clones only and misses some. The table includes around 690,000 clones, roughly 88% detected once. The sequenced sample consisted of memory CD8+ T cells from PBMCs. These receptors all come from a man aged 18 to 29 in good health. Some clones in this sample may be carry-over from other donors' samples. Each CDR3 is given with its conserved first and last residue. Fields, in order: V gene, D gene, clone size, J gene, CDR3 protein, CDR3 DNA. D genes are given only for firm matches. The listing skips clone size in some rows; elsewhere it reads once, few, many or a size class.

V gene: TRBV4-1
D gene: TRBD1
clone size: NA
J gene: TRBJ1-4
CDR3 protein: CASSHKVTGGGRGEKLFF
CDR3 DNA: TGCGCCAGCAGCCACAAGGTGACAGGGGGCGGCCGGGGTGAAAAACTGTTTTTT

V gene: TRBV15
D gene: TRBD1
clone size: NA
J gene: TRBJ2-1
CDR3 protein: CATSSLRDSTLNEQFF
CDR3 DNA: TGTGCCACCAGCAGTCTCAGGGACAGTACCCTCAATGAGCAGTTCTTC

V gene: TRBV30
D gene: NA
clone size: NA
J gene: TRBJ2-7
CDR3 protein: CAWMWGAAYEQYF
CDR3 DNA: TGTGCCTGGATGTGGGGGGCTGCCTACGAGCAGTACTTC

V gene: TRBV29-1
D gene: NA
clone size: NA
J gene: TRBJ2-3
CDR3 protein: CSGRAGTTQYF
CDR3 DNA: TGCAGCGGTCGCGCGGGGACTACGCAGTATTTT

V gene: TRBV27
D gene: TRBD1
clone size: NA
J gene: TRBJ1-1
CDR3 protein: CASSPRDRGFSTEAFF
CDR3 DNA: TGTGCCAGCAGTCCCAGGGACAGGGGCTTTTCCACTGAAGCTTTCTTT

V gene: TRBV15
D gene: NA
clone size: NA
J gene: TRBJ1-2
CDR3 protein: CATSRDSGRRYGYTF
CDR3 DNA: TGTGCCACCAGCAGAGATTCGGGCCGGAGGTATGGCTACACCTTC

V gene: TRBV7-9
D gene: NA
clone size: NA
J gene: TRBJ2-7
CDR3 protein: CASSLMEQGRYEQYF
CDR3 DNA: TGTGCCAGCAGCTTAATGGAACAGGGTCGCTACGAGCAGTACTTC

V gene: TRBV19
D gene: TRBD1
clone size: NA
J gene: TRBJ1-5
CDR3 protein: CASSMKGQGSNQPQHF
CDR3 DNA: TGTGCCAGTAGTATGAAAGGACAGGGTAGCAATCAGCCCCAGCATTTT

V gene: TRBV28
D gene: NA
clone size: NA
J gene: TRBJ2-3
CDR3 protein: CASSLGQGSDTQYF
CDR3 DNA: TGTGCCAGCAGTTTGGGGCAGGGGTCAGATACGCAGTATTTT

V gene: TRBV6-1
D gene: NA
clone size: NA
J gene: TRBJ1-4
CDR3 protein: CASSGPRGLLATNEKLFF
CDR3 DNA: TGTGCCAGCAGTGGACCGAGGGGCCTGCTAGCAACTAATGAAAAACTGTTTTTT

V gene: TRBV6-1
D gene: NA
clone size: NA
J gene: TRBJ2-7
CDR3 protein: CASFALGGNEQYF
CDR3 DNA: TGTGCCAGTTTCGCGCTCGGAGGTAACGAGCAGTACTTC

V gene: TRBV2
D gene: NA
clone size: NA
J gene: TRBJ2-2
CDR3 protein: CASTRTTTPPGELFF
CDR3 DNA: TGTGCCAGCACCCGGACAACTACTCCCCCCGGGGAGCTGTTTTTT

V gene: TRBV7-8
D gene: TRBD2
clone size: few
J gene: TRBJ2-7
CDR3 protein: CASSLGTSSRYEQYF
CDR3 DNA: TGTGCCAGCAGCTTAGGGACTAGCAGCAGATACGAGCAGTACTTC

V gene: TRBV14
D gene: TRBD2
clone size: NA
J gene: TRBJ2-3
CDR3 protein: CASTRGGDTQYF
CDR3 DNA: TGTGCCAGCACCCGCGGGGGAGATACGCAGTATTTT

V gene: TRBV6-6
D gene: NA
clone size: NA
J gene: TRBJ2-7
CDR3 protein: CASTFTGNPYEQYF
CDR3 DNA: TGTGCCAGCACCTTTACAGGGAACCCCTACGAGCAGTACTTC

V gene: TRBV11-2
D gene: NA
clone size: NA
J gene: TRBJ2-7
CDR3 protein: CASSSYEQYF
CDR3 DNA: TGTGCCAGCAGCTCTTACGAGCAGTACTTC

V gene: TRBV10-3
D gene: TRBD1
clone size: NA
J gene: TRBJ1-5
CDR3 protein: CAISELTGGKEPQHF
CDR3 DNA: TGTGCCATCAGTGAACTGACAGGGGGCAAGGAGCCCCAGCATTTT

V gene: TRBV29-1
D gene: NA
clone size: NA
J gene: TRBJ2-1
CDR3 protein: CSVGAMPPVGLYNEQFF
CDR3 DNA: TGCAGCGTTGGTGCAATGCCCCCGGTTGGCCTCTACAATGAGCAGTTCTTC

V gene: TRBV6-5
D gene: NA
clone size: NA
J gene: TRBJ2-3
CDR3 protein: CASSDPGGGTDTQYF
CDR3 DNA: TGTGCCAGCAGCGACCCAGGGGGAGGGACAGATACGCAGTATTTT

V gene: TRBV28
D gene: NA
clone size: NA
J gene: TRBJ2-1
CDR3 protein: CASSLPGQRPGSYNEQFF
CDR3 DNA: TGTGCCAGCAGTTTACCGGGCCAGAGGCCAGGGAGCTACAATGAGCAGTTCTTC

V gene: TRBV14
D gene: NA
clone size: NA
J gene: TRBJ2-7
CDR3 protein: CASSHSGRFNEQYF
CDR3 DNA: TGTGCCAGCAGCCATTCAGGGAGGTTCAACGAGCAGTACTTC

V gene: TRBV5-1
D gene: NA
clone size: once
J gene: TRBJ2-2
CDR3 protein: CASSLEYGPGADTGELFF
CDR3 DNA: TGCGCCAGCAGCTTGGAATACGGACCCGGGGCGGACACCGGGGAGCTGTTTTTT

V gene: TRBV4-1
D gene: NA
clone size: NA
J gene: TRBJ2-7
CDR3 protein: CASSRMRGQGSSYEQYF
CDR3 DNA: TGCGCCAGCAGCCGCATGAGAGGGCAGGGCAGCTCCTACGAGCAGTACTTC

V gene: TRBV10-3
D gene: NA
clone size: NA
J gene: TRBJ2-1
CDR3 protein: CAISESVRDEQFF
CDR3 DNA: TGTGCCATCAGTGAGTCGGTTCGTGATGAGCAGTTCTTC

V gene: TRBV27
D gene: TRBD2
clone size: NA
J gene: TRBJ2-1
CDR3 protein: CASRFLAGPYNEQFF
CDR3 DNA: TGTGCCAGCAGGTTCCTAGCGGGCCCCTACAATGAGCAGTTCTTC

V gene: TRBV29-1
D gene: TRBD2
clone size: NA
J gene: TRBJ2-3
CDR3 protein: CSVEGGLAGITDTQYF
CDR3 DNA: TGCAGCGTTGAAGGAGGACTAGCGGGGATCACAGATACGCAGTATTTT

V gene: TRBV13
D gene: TRBD2
clone size: NA
J gene: TRBJ2-5
CDR3 protein: CASSSTSGEETQYF
CDR3 DNA: TGTGCCAGCTCCTCGACTAGCGGGGAAGAGACCCAGTACTTC

V gene: TRBV28
D gene: NA
clone size: NA
J gene: TRBJ2-5
CDR3 protein: CASSPKATQYF
CDR3 DNA: TGTGCCAGCAGTCCGAAGGCGACCCAGTACTTC

V gene: TRBV19
D gene: NA
clone size: NA
J gene: TRBJ1-1
CDR3 protein: CASSLWGGRGNTEAFF
CDR3 DNA: TGTGCCAGTAGTCTATGGGGGGGCAGGGGCAACACTGAAGCTTTCTTT

V gene: TRBV18
D gene: TRBD2
clone size: NA
J gene: TRBJ2-1
CDR3 protein: CASSPFGTGLAGADEQFF
CDR3 DNA: TGTGCCAGCTCACCGTTCGGTACAGGACTAGCGGGAGCTGATGAGCAGTTCTTC

V gene: TRBV7-8
D gene: NA
clone size: NA
J gene: TRBJ2-7
CDR3 protein: CASSPDTYEQYF
CDR3 DNA: TGTGCCAGCAGCCCCGACACCTACGAGCAGTACTTC

V gene: TRBV7-2
D gene: NA
clone size: once
J gene: TRBJ2-7
CDR3 protein: CASSRRGYEQYF
CDR3 DNA: TGTGCCAGCAGCCGGAGAGGTTACGAGCAGTACTTC

V gene: TRBV13
D gene: NA
clone size: NA
J gene: TRBJ2-1
CDR3 protein: CASSLVGNEQFF
CDR3 DNA: TGTGCCAGCAGCTTGGTTGGCAATGAGCAGTTCTTC

V gene: TRBV4-3
D gene: TRBD2
clone size: NA
J gene: TRBJ2-3
CDR3 protein: CASRPGLAGRDTQYF
CDR3 DNA: TGCGCCAGCAGGCCGGGACTAGCGGGTAGGGATACGCAGTATTTT

V gene: TRBV28
D gene: TRBD1
clone size: NA
J gene: TRBJ2-1
CDR3 protein: CASIYRGYKVGYNEQFF
CDR3 DNA: TGTGCCAGCATTTACAGGGGGTATAAAGTAGGGTACAATGAGCAGTTCTTC

V gene: TRBV27
D gene: TRBD2
clone size: NA
J gene: TRBJ2-1
CDR3 protein: CASSPTGLAGPLGQFF
CDR3 DNA: TGTGCCAGCAGTCCTACGGGACTAGCGGGACCCCTGGGGCAGTTCTTC

V gene: TRBV30
D gene: TRBD1
clone size: NA
J gene: TRBJ2-6
CDR3 protein: CAWSVRDRVSGANVLTF
CDR3 DNA: TGTGCCTGGAGTGTACGGGACAGGGTCTCTGGGGCCAACGTCCTGACTTTC

V gene: TRBV18
D gene: TRBD2
clone size: NA
J gene: TRBJ2-2
CDR3 protein: CASSPTRGWTSGSPGTGELFF
CDR3 DNA: TGTGCCAGCTCACCCACCAGGGGATGGACTAGCGGGAGTCCCGGCACCGGGGAGCTGTTTTTT

V gene: TRBV5-1
D gene: TRBD2
clone size: NA
J gene: TRBJ2-7
CDR3 protein: CASSADSGGYYEQYF
CDR3 DNA: TGCGCCAGCAGCGCCGATAGCGGGGGTTACTACGAGCAGTACTTC

V gene: TRBV9
D gene: NA
clone size: NA
J gene: TRBJ2-1
CDR3 protein: CASSVKKGGTYNEQFF
CDR3 DNA: TGTGCCAGCAGCGTAAAAAAGGGCGGAACCTACAATGAGCAGTTCTTC

V gene: TRBV6-6
D gene: NA
clone size: NA
J gene: TRBJ2-1
CDR3 protein: CASSYSGGQYNEQFF
CDR3 DNA: TGTGCCAGCAGTTACTCTGGCGGGCAGTACAATGAGCAGTTCTTC